One and the same sample provided the 27 T cell receptor beta chains below, sequenced in a study of Ad26.COV2.S vaccination and SARS-CoV-2 variants. Noted treatment: some 20 received Ad26.COV2.S at low or high dose, single or two shots; several received placebo; per-sample allocation not given. Vaccine and placebo recipients were sampled on day 63 after the first injection. Produced via immunoSEQ multiplex PCR; TCRdb's table is partial and in-frame only. The table includes under 550,000 clones, roughly 90% detected once. The sequencing here drew on peripheral blood, taken in a trial of Ad26.COV2.S vaccine versus placebo. The receptors come from a person between 18 and 65 years old who received the Ad26.COV2.S COVID-19 vaccine or a placebo.

The chain uses TRBV5-6 and TRBJ2-7; TRBD1 is a possible D gene (6 bases). From germline, CDR1 is SGHDT and CDR2 YYEEEE. This CDR3 region has 15 residues. Trimming stripped 2 bases from V and 2 bases from J, with 14 bases between. For the CDR3, the DNA is TGTGCCAGCAGCTTCTTGGGACAAAGAACCTACGAGCAGTACTTC. Translated, it gives CASSFLGQRTYEQYF.

V gene TRBV7-9 combines with J gene TRBJ1-5, with 7 bases matching TRBD1. Unmatched junction bases numbered 5, after V lost 5 bases and J lost 4 bases. The CDR3 extends over 14 amino acids. The germline V gene encodes CDR1 SEHNR and CDR2 FQNEAQ (reference sequence). The CDR3 is CASSSTGANQPQHF. In DNA, the CDR3 is TGTGCCAGCAGCAGTACAGGGGCAAATCAGCCCCAGCATTTT.

V gene TRBV28 combines with J gene TRBJ2-1; D is ambiguous. Per germline, CDR1 MDHEN and CDR2 SYDVKM. Trimming stripped 6 bases from V and 5 bases from J, with 5 bases between. The CDR3 totals 11 residues. The CDR3 nucleotides are TGTGCCAGCAGCCCACACAATGAGCAGTTCTTC. Its protein is CASSPHNEQFF.

This clone occurred a few times. The chain employs TRBV7-9 and TRBJ2-5; D possibly corresponds to TRBD1 (6 bases). V gave up 4 bases and J gave up 4 bases, with 13 bases separating them. Germline values: CDR1 SEHNR, CDR2 FQNEAQ (reference sequence). The CDR3 has 14 amino acids. The CDR3 spells CASSSYRVGETQYF. CDR3 in DNA: TGTGCCAGCAGCTCTTACAGGGTAGGAGAGACCCAGTACTTC. Complete variable domain (other parts from reference TRBV7-9 and TRBJ2-5): DTGVSQNPRHKITKRGQNVTFRCDPISEHNRLYWYRQTLGQGPEFLTYFQNEAQLEKSRLLSDRFSAERPKGSFSTLEIQRTEQGDSAMYLCASSSYRVGETQYFGPGTRLLVL.

This clone occurred once. This sequence joins TRBV7-9 and TRBJ2-7, with 8 bases that match TRBD1. V was pared by 2 bases and J by 5 bases, with 5 bases of the junction left unmatched. Germline CDR1 SEHNR, CDR2 FQNEAQ (reference sequence). This CDR3 has 14 amino acids. CDR3 sequence: CASSLTGGDDEQYF. The DNA of the CDR3 is TGTGCCAGCAGCTTAACAGGGGGTGACGACGAGCAGTACTTC. Variable domain in full (rest from reference TRBV7-9 and TRBJ2-7): DTGVSQNPRHKITKRGQNVTFRCDPISEHNRLYWYRQTLGQGPEFLTYFQNEAQLEKSRLLSDRFSAERPKGSFSTLEIQRTEQGDSAMYLCASSLTGGDDEQYFGPGTRLTVT.

The V gene is TRBV29-1, the J gene TRBJ2-3, with D possibly being TRBD1 (5 bases). V was cut by 2 bases and J by 4 bases, with 10 bases left in between. Per the germline V gene, CDR1 is SQVTM and CDR2 is ANQGSEA. The CDR3 totals 13 residues. This CDR3 is CSVESRGSDTQYF. Written as DNA, the CDR3 is TGCAGCGTTGAAAGTAGGGGATCAGATACGCAGTATTTT.

The chain employs TRBV30 and TRBJ1-2, with D maybe TRBD1 (6 bases). This CDR3 region has 15 residues. Germline CDR1 reads GTSNPN; CDR2 reads SVGIG (reference sequence). V was cut by 0 bases and J by 2 bases, with 13 bases left in between. CDR3 nucleotide sequence: TGTGCCTGGAGTGTACGGGGGCGGACAAACTATGGCTACACCTTC. It translates to CAWSVRGRTNYGYTF. Variable domain in full (rest from reference TRBV30 and TRBJ1-2): SQTIHQWPATLVQPVGSPLSLECTVEGTSNPNLYWYRQAAGRGLQLLFYSVGIGQISSEVPQNLSASRPQDRQFILSSKKLLLSDSGFYLCAWSVRGRTNYGYTFGSGTRLTVV.

Comment on this clone: The sample carries other DNA sequences with the same CDR3. Here the CDR3 DNA reads TGTGCCAGCAGCCCACAGGGGGCCAACTATGGCTACACCTTC. Its protein product is CASSPQGANYGYTF. This rearrangement joins TRBV3-1 (or the pseudogene TRBV3-2) to TRBJ1-2; 9 bases are a match to TRBD1. Germline V CDR1 and CDR2: LGHDT, YNNKEL (reference sequence). V dropped 4 bases and J dropped 2; count of bases not matched to a gene: 2. The CDR3 totals 14 residues.

The chain links TRBV29-1 to TRBJ1-1; D gene ambiguous. V lost 3 bases and J 2 bases, leaving 10 bases between the germline ends. Germline V CDR1 and CDR2: SQVTM, ANQGSEA. CDR3 length: 13 residues. The CDR3 loop reads CSVDVRLNTEAFF. CDR3 coding DNA: TGCAGCGTTGACGTGCGGCTTAACACTGAAGCTTTCTTT.

The V and J genes are TRBV11-3 and TRBJ2-5; TRBD1 or TRBD2 may be the D gene (5 bases each). Germline assignment: CDR1 SGHNT and CDR2 YENEEA. The CDR3 loop spans 13 amino acids. V gave up 4 bases and J gave up 5 bases, with 11 bases separating them. The CDR3 is CASSSGPGETQYF. As DNA, the CDR3 is TGTGCCAGCAGCTCGGGACCGGGTGAGACCCAGTACTTC.

The V and J genes are TRBV13 and TRBJ2-2; no clear D gene. V was clipped by 1 base and J by 5 bases, with 5 bases between them. CDR1 is PRHDT, CDR2 FYEKMQ, per germline (reference sequence). CDR3 size: 13 residues. The CDR3 bases are TGTGCCAGCAGCTTAGTAGTTACCGGGGAGCTGTTTTTT. It is translated as CASSLVVTGELFF.

This chain joins TRBV4-1 and TRBJ2-1; 7 bases fit TRBD1. V gave up 0 bases and J gave up 4 bases; unmatched junction bases: 15. CDR1 and CDR2 (germline): MGHRA, YSYEKL. This CDR3 region has 19 residues. This CDR3 reads CASSQDQRDSWVFYNEQFF. The DNA of the CDR3 is TGCGCCAGCAGCCAAGATCAAAGGGACAGCTGGGTGTTTTACAATGAGCAGTTCTTC.

This chain connects TRBV9 to TRBJ2-3; D remains unclear. Germline values: CDR1 SGDLS, CDR2 YYNGEE. Trimming cost V 0 bases and J 2 bases, with 4 bases left between them. CDR3 size: 13 residues. The CDR3 is CASSVAPTDTQYF. CDR3 in DNA: TGTGCCAGCAGCGTAGCCCCCACAGATACGCAGTATTTT. The full variable domain, rest sourced from reference TRBV9 and TRBJ2-3, is DSGVTQTPKHLITATGQRVTLRCSPRSGDLSVYWYQQSLDQGLQFLIQYYNGEERAKGNILERFSAQQFPDLHSELNLSSLELGDSALYFCASSVAPTDTQYFGPGTRLTVL.

V is TRBV4-3 and J is TRBJ1-1, with a possible D match to TRBD1 (5 bases). Trimming took 5 bases from V and 5 from J, leaving 12 bases between them. Germline CDR1 LGHNA, CDR2 YSLEER. The length of the CDR3 is 13 residues. In DNA, the CDR3 is TGCGCCAGCAGCTCGCAAAAGGGGACTGAAGCTTTCTTT. Translated, it gives CASSSQKGTEAFF.

This clone has more than one count but fewer than ten. V and J are TRBV29-1 and TRBJ2-7; D gene ambiguous. Germline values: CDR1 SQVTM, CDR2 ANQGSEA. The CDR3 is 14 amino acids. V was cut by 0 bases and J by 3 bases, with 12 bases left in between. The CDR3 DNA sequence: TGCAGCGTTGAAGATTTGAGGTCAGGCTACGAGCAGTACTTC. This translates into CSVEDLRSGYEQYF.

The chain recombines TRBV5-4 with TRBJ2-2, with 9 nucleotides matching TRBD2. CDR3 length equals 12 residues. Trimming took 4 bases from V and 8 from J; bases not matched to a gene: 0. CDR1 is SGHNT, CDR2 YYREEE, per germline (reference sequence). The CDR3 loop reads CASSTSGGELFF. CDR3 sequence (DNA): TGTGCCAGCAGCACTAGCGGGGGGGAGCTGTTTTTT. The whole variable domain, remainder taken from reference TRBV5-4 and TRBJ2-2, is ETGVTQSPTHLIKTRGQQVTLRCSSQSGHNTVSWYQQALGQGPQFIFQYYREEENGRGNFPPRFSGLQFPNYSSELNVNALELDDSALYLCASSTSGGELFFGEGSRLTVL.

This chain connects TRBV6-1 to TRBJ2-1; 11 positions match TRBD1. The V and J ends lost 4 bases and 4 bases, in that order; junction bases with no gene match: 6. Germline V CDR1 and CDR2: MNHNS, SASEGT. The CDR3 spans 16 residues. As DNA, the CDR3 is TGTGCCAGCAGTGGCGGACAGGGGGCCGAATACAATGAGCAGTTCTTC. Translation: CASSGGQGAEYNEQFF.

V and J are TRBV6-5 and TRBJ2-1; D remains ambiguous. The CDR3 spans 15 residues. V was clipped by 7 bases and J by 4 bases, with 17 bases between them. Germline-derived CDR1 and CDR2 are MNHEY and SVGAGI. CDR3 region: CASNPRALGYNEQFF. CDR3 in DNA: TGTGCCAGCAACCCCCGGGCACTTGGTTACAATGAGCAGTTCTTC.

The chain is built from TRBV3-1 (or the pseudogene TRBV3-2) and TRBJ2-1; D not certain. Germline-derived CDR1 and CDR2 are LGHDT and YNNKEL (reference sequence). V was pared by 0 bases and J by 0 bases, with 9 bases between. The CDR3 totals 16 residues. CDR3 coding DNA: TGTGCCAGCAGCCAAGATTCCAGAAGCTCCTACAATGAGCAGTTCTTC. Protein: CASSQDSRSSYNEQFF.

The chain joins TRBV29-1 to TRBJ1-2, with D perhaps TRBD1 (6 bases). The germline V and J ends were trimmed by 6 bases and 8 bases, with 16 bases remaining between them. This CDR3 has 12 residues. Germline V CDR1 and CDR2: SQVTM, ANQGSEA. CDR3 region: CSVAQGLGGYTF. The CDR3 nucleotides are TGCAGCGTAGCACAGGGATTGGGGGGCTACACCTTC.

This clone has just one count. The CDR3 here is CASSSVGGNSYEQYF. CDR3 nucleotide sequence: TGTGCCAGCAGTTCGGTGGGAGGCAACTCCTACGAGCAGTACTTC. The rearrangement joins TRBV6-5 to TRBJ2-7; possible D gene TRBD2, 6 bases. Trimming took 4 bases from V and 0 from J, leaving 13 bases between them. Germline V CDR1 and CDR2: MNHEY, SVGAGI. This CDR3 region has 15 residues.

The rearrangement joins TRBV6-5 to TRBJ2-7; possibly TRBD2 for D (5 bases). V lost 6 bases, J lost 0 bases, and 9 bases lay in between. Germline V gene lookup returns CDR1 MNHEY and CDR2 SVGAGI. This CDR3 comprises 13 residues. This chain's CDR3 is CASRTGNSYEQYF. The CDR3 coding sequence is TGTGCCAGCAGGACCGGGAACTCCTACGAGCAGTACTTC.

The chain combines TRBV5-4 with TRBJ2-3, with D hard to call. Deletions cut 0 bases from V and 1 base from J, with 9 bases between. Germline CDR1 reads SGHNT; CDR2 reads YYREEE (reference sequence). This CDR3 region has 15 residues. The CDR3 spells CASSLDPRGTDTQYF. As DNA, the CDR3 is TGTGCCAGCAGCTTGGATCCCCGCGGCACAGATACGCAGTATTTT.

This clone is a singleton in its sample. The chain has TRBV15 and TRBJ2-5; 11 bases agree with TRBD2. Germline assignment: CDR1 LNHNV and CDR2 YYDKDF (reference sequence). This CDR3 has 14 amino acids. With V trimmed by 4 bases and J by 5 bases, 3 bases remained unmatched. CDR3 amino acids: CATSTLAGGETQYF. In DNA, the CDR3 is TGTGCCACCAGCACGCTAGCGGGAGGTGAGACCCAGTACTTC.

The chain carries TRBV6-5 and TRBJ1-1, with D possibly TRBD1 on 6 matching bases. Trimming left V 6 bases short and J 4 bases short, with 15 bases between. CDR3 length equals 14 residues. Germline V gene lookup returns CDR1 MNHEY and CDR2 SVGAGI. CDR3 nucleotide sequence: TGTGCCAGCAGCCCGGGGGGGGGCATCACTGAAGCTTTCTTT. As protein: CASSPGGGITEAFF.

The chain uses TRBV7-9 and TRBJ2-7; 8 bases are a match to TRBD2. Germline lookup yields CDR1 SEHNR and CDR2 FQNEAQ (reference sequence). J gave up 1 base and V 4 bases, and 6 bases lay outside the gene matches. The CDR3 is made up of 15 amino acids. The DNA for the CDR3 is TGTGCCAGCAGCTCATGGCGCGGGAGGTCCTACGAGCAGTACTTC. It translates to CASSSWRGRSYEQYF.

V usage is TRBV10-1 and J usage is TRBJ2-5; no reliable D call. This CDR3 is 13 amino acids long. Trimming took off 2 bases at V and 5 bases at J, with 9 bases between the two ends. Germline values: CDR1 WNHNN, CDR2 SYGVQD (reference sequence). CDR3 in amino acids: CASSETAVETQYF. CDR3 DNA sequence: TGCGCCAGCAGTGAGACAGCCGTGGAGACCCAGTACTTC.